This TCR beta chain was profiled in a study of technical replicates of blood from several donors. The assay was immunoSEQ multiplex PCR, and TCRdb's table has in-frame clones only and misses some. This sample has 80,000 to 85,000 clones, with about 89% found just once. Germline-derived CDR1 and CDR2 are SGHRS and YFSETQ. The CDR3 covers 15 residues. V gave up 0 bases and J gave up 4 bases; unmatched junction bases: 5. This clone was seen more than once but under ten times. This sequence was found in a human donor in good health. Sequencing was carried out using T cells isolated from PBMCs. The gene calls are TRBV5-1 and TRBJ1-1; 8 bases are a match to TRBD1. DNA for the CDR3: TGCGCCAGCAGCTTGGAACGGACAGGGTCCACTGAAGCTTTCTTT. Translated: CASSLERTGSTEAFF.